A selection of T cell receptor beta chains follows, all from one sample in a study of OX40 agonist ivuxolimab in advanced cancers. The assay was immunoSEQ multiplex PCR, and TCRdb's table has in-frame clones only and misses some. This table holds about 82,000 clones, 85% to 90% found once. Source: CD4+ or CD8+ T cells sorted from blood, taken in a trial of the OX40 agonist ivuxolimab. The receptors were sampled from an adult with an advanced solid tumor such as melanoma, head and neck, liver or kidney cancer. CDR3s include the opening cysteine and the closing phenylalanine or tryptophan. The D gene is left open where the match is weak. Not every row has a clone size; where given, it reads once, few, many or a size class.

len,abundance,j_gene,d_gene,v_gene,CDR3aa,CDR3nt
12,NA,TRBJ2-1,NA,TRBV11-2,CASSFGFGEQFF,TGTGCCAGCAGCTTTGGGTTCGGGGAGCAGTTCTTC
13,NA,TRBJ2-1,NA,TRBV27,CASSARGDNEQFF,TGTGCCAGCAGTGCCAGGGGGGACAATGAGCAGTTCTTC
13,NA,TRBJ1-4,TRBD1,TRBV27,CASSRTGDEKLFF,TGTGCCAGCAGCCGGACAGGGGATGAAAAACTGTTTTTT
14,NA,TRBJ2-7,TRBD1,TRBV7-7,CASSPGTGTGEQYF,TGTGCTAGCAGTCCCGGGACAGGGACGGGGGAGCAGTACTTC
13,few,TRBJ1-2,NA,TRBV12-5,CASGPGRHYGYTF,TGTGCTAGTGGTCCCGGACGGCACTATGGCTACACCTTC
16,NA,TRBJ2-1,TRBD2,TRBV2,CAGSEGAGVMKNEQFF,TGTGCCGGCAGTGAAGGAGCGGGAGTAATGAAAAATGAGCAGTTCTTC
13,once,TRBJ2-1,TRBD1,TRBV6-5,CASRTGGGNEQFF,TGTGCCAGCCGGACAGGGGGAGGCAATGAGCAGTTCTTC
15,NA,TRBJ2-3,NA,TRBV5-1,CASTTGGRSTDTQYF,TGCGCCAGTACAACTGGGGGACGGAGCACAGATACGCAGTATTTT
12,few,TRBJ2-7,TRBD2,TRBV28,CASIGGSREQYF,TGTGCCAGCATTGGCGGGAGCCGTGAGCAGTACTTC
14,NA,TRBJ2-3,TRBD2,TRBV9,CASSGGEGPDTQYF,TGTGCCAGCAGCGGAGGGGAGGGCCCAGATACGCAGTATTTT
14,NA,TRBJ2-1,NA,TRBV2,CASSEAGGKNEQFF,TGTGCCAGCAGTGAAGCGGGGGGTAAGAATGAGCAGTTCTTC
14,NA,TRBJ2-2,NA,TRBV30,CAWSPGRNTGELFF,TGTGCCTGGAGTCCCGGGCGGAACACCGGGGAGCTGTTTTTT
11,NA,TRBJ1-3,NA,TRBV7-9,CARLSGNTIYF,TGTGCAAGATTGTCTGGAAACACCATATATTTT
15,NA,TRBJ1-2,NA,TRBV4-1,CASSQVPGEGDGYTF,TGCGCCAGCAGCCAAGTCCCAGGGGAAGGGGATGGCTACACCTTC
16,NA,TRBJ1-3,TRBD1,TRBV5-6,CASSLGQGALGNTIYF,TGTGCCAGCAGCTTAGGACAGGGGGCGCTTGGAAACACCATATATTTT
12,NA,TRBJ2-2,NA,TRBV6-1,CASSGPTGELFF,TGTGCCAGCAGCGGACCCACCGGGGAGCTGTTTTTT
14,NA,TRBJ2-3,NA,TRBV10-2,CASQGGRSTDTQYF,TGCGCCAGTCAAGGGGGGAGGAGCACAGATACGCAGTATTTT
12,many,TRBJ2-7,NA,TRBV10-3,CATGETSYEQYF,TGTGCCACAGGGGAGACTAGCTACGAGCAGTACTTC
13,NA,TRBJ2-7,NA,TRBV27,CASSSQTGNEQYF,TGTGCCAGCAGTTCCCAGACAGGCAACGAGCAGTACTTC
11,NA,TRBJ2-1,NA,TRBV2,CASTSQIEQFF,TGTGCCAGCACTTCCCAAATTGAGCAGTTCTTC
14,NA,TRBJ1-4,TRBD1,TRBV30,CAWSEGQGLEKLFF,TGTGCCTGGAGCGAGGGACAGGGGTTGGAAAAACTGTTTTTT
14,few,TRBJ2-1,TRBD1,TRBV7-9,CASRTGGMYNEQFF,TGTGCCAGCAGGACAGGGGGGATGTACAATGAGCAGTTCTTC
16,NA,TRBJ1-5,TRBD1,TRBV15,CATSTHRGEDNQPQHF,TGTGCCACCAGCACCCACAGGGGAGAGGACAATCAGCCCCAGCATTTT
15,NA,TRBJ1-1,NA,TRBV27,CASSLYIGRNTEAFF,TGTGCCAGCAGTTTATATATAGGCAGGAACACTGAAGCTTTCTTT
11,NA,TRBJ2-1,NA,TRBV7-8,CASSSGLRQFF,TGTGCCAGCAGCTCGGGTCTCAGGCAGTTCTTC
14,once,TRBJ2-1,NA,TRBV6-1,CASSELLDYNEQFF,TGTGCCAGCAGTGAACTGCTGGACTACAATGAGCAGTTCTTC
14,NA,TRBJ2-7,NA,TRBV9,CASSPRDGSYEQYF,TGTGCCAGCAGCCCTCGGGACGGATCCTACGAGCAGTACTTC
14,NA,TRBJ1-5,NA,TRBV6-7,CASGPPTGNQPQHF,TGTGCCAGCGGACCCCCTACGGGCAATCAGCCCCAGCATTTT
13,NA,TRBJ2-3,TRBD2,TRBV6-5,CASSSVRGVTQYF,TGTGCCAGCAGTTCAGTTCGGGGGGTTACGCAGTATTTT
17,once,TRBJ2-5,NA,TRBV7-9,CASSLNYLGLFGETQYF,TGTGCCAGCAGCCTTAACTACCTTGGACTCTTCGGAGAGACCCAGTACTTC
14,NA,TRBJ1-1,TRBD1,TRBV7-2,CASSLGQGNTEAFF,TGTGCCAGCAGCCTCGGACAGGGTAACACTGAAGCTTTCTTT
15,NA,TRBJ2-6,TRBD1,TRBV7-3,CASSIQGSGANVLTF,TGTGCCAGCAGCATACAGGGGTCTGGGGCCAACGTCCTGACTTTC
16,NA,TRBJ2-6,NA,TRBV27,CASSLSWGSGANVLTF,TGTGCCAGCAGTTTGAGTTGGGGCTCTGGGGCCAACGTCCTGACTTTC
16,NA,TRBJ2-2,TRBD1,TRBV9,CASSHRGRGDTGELFF,TGTGCCAGCAGCCACAGGGGGCGCGGGGACACCGGGGAGCTGTTTTTT
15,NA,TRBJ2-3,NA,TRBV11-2,CASSLLGGSTDTQYF,TGTGCCAGCAGCTTATTGGGCGGGAGCACAGATACGCAGTATTTT
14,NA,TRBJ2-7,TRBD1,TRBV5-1,CASSLRTGLYEQYF,TGCGCCAGCAGCTTAAGGACAGGACTCTACGAGCAGTACTTC
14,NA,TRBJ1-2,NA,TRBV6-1,CASSVAGLKYGYTF,TGTGCCAGCAGCGTTGCGGGCCTGAAATATGGCTACACCTTC
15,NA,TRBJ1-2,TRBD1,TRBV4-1,CASSQEHRGREGYTF,TGCGCCAGCAGCCAAGAACACAGGGGGCGCGAAGGCTACACCTTC
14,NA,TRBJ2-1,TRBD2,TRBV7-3,CASSAREGGNEQFF,TGTGCCAGCAGCGCCCGGGAGGGTGGAAATGAGCAGTTCTTC
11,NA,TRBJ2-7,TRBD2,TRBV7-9,CASTGGYEQYF,TGTGCCAGCACGGGGGGCTACGAGCAGTACTTC
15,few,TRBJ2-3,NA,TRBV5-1,CASSSFRGGRDTQYF,TGCGCCAGCAGCTCATTTAGGGGGGGCAGAGATACGCAGTATTTT
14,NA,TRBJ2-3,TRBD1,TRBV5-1,CASAPHDRADTQYF,TGCGCCAGCGCGCCGCATGACAGGGCAGATACGCAGTATTTT
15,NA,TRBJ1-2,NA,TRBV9,CASSVRRSGADGYTF,TGTGCCAGCAGCGTGAGGAGGAGTGGTGCGGATGGCTACACCTTC
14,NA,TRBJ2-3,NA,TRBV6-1,CASGFFTPTDTQYF,TGTGCCAGCGGATTCTTTACGCCCACAGATACGCAGTATTTT
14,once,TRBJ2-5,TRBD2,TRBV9,CASSALAGVETQYF,TGTGCCAGCAGCGCACTAGCGGGAGTGGAGACCCAGTACTTC
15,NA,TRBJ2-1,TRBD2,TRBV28,CASSHGTSGYNEQFF,TGTGCCAGCAGTCACGGGACTAGCGGCTACAATGAGCAGTTCTTC
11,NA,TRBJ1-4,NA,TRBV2,CASSEAEKLFF,TGTGCCAGCAGTGAAGCTGAAAAACTGTTTTTT
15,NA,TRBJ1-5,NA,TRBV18,CASSPTQGDNQPQHF,TGTGCCAGCTCACCGACACAGGGCGACAATCAGCCCCAGCATTTT
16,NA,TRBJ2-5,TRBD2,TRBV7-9,CASSRPPGLALETQYF,TGTGCCAGCAGCCGCCCACCGGGACTAGCCTTGGAGACCCAGTACTTC
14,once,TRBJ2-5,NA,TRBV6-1,CASSEPGAWETQYF,TGTGCCAGCAGTGAACCGGGGGCTTGGGAGACCCAGTACTTC